This T cell receptor beta chain is drawn from a study of tumor-infiltrating lymphocytes in localized non-small cell lung cancer. Study-level background: Tumor tissue and non-adjacent uninvolved lung came from each patient.

Whole-study findings and limits: Different pieces of the same tissue went to different assays, confounding technical variation with intratumor heterogeneity.

Sequencing used immunoSEQ multiplex PCR; TCRdb keeps in-frame clones, though not all of them. Of some 12,000 clones listed, around 78% were seen once; the top ten hold 4.5%. The ends lost 4 bases at V and 7 bases at J; junction bases unmatched: 11. This CDR3 region has 17 residues. Per germline, CDR1 SGHRS and CDR2 YFSETQ. To note about this clone: Its cognate antigen is unknown.

The sample comprised lung tumor tissue. The TCR sequence derives from a human donor with non-small cell lung cancer. The V gene is TRBV5-1, the J gene TRBJ1-6; TRBD1 matches at 10 bases. This chain's CDR3 is CASSRVYPGQGNSPLHF. CDR3 DNA: TGCGCCAGCAGCAGAGTATACCCGGGACAGGGGAATTCACCCCTCCACTTT.